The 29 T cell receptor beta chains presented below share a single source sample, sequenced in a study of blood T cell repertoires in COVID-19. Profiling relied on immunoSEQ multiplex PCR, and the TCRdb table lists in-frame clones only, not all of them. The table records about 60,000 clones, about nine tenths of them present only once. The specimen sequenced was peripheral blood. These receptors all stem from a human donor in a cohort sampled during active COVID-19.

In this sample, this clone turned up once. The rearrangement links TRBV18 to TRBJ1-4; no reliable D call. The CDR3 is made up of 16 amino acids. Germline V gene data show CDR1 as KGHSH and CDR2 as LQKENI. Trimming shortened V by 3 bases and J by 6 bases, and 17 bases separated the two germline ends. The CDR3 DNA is TGTGCCAGCTCACCTCAATACGGGGTGCCCGATGAAAAACTGTTTTTT. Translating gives CASSPQYGVPDEKLFF.

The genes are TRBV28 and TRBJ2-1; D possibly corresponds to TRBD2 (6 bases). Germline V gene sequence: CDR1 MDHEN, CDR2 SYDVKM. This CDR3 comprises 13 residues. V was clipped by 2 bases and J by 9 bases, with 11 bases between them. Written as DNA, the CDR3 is TGTGCCAGCAGTTTAAGGCGGGATGGTGAGCAGTTCTTC. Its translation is CASSLRRDGEQFF.

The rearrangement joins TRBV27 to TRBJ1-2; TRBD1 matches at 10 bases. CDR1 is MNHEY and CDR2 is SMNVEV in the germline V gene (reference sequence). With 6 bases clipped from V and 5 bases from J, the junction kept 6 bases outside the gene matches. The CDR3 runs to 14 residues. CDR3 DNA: TGTGCCAGCAGAGGGACAGGGGTTAGTTATGGCTACACCTTC. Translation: CASRGTGVSYGYTF.

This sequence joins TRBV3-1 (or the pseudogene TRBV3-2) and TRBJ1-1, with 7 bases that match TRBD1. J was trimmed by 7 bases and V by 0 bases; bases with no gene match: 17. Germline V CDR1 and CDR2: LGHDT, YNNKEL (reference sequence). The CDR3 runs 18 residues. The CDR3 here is CASSQELGRQGGRDEAFF. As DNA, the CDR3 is TGTGCCAGCAGCCAAGAATTAGGACGGCAGGGGGGTCGGGATGAAGCTTTCTTT.

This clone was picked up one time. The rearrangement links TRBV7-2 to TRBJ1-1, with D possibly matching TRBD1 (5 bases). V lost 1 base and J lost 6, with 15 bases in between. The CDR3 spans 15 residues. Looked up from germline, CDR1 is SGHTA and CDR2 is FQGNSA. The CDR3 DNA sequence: TGTGCCAGCAGCTTAGTCCGGACAAACCCCGCTGAAGCTTTCTTT. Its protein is CASSLVRTNPAEAFF.

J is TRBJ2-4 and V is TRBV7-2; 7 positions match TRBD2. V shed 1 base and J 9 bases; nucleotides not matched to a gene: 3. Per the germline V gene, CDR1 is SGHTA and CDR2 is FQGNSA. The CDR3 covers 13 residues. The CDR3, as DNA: TGTGCCAGCAGCTTAGATTCGGGGGGCATTCAGTACTTC. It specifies CASSLDSGGIQYF.

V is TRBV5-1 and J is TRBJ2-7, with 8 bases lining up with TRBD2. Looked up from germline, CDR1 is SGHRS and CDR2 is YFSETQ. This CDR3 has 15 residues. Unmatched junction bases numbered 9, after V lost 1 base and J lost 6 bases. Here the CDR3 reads CASSLFAGGGPEQYF. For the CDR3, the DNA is TGCGCCAGCAGCTTGTTTGCGGGAGGTGGTCCCGAGCAGTACTTC.

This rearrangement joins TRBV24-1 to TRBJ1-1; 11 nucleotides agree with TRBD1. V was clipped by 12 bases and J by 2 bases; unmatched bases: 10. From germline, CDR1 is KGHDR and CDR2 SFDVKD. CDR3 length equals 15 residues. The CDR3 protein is CAPWDRGGSNTEAFF. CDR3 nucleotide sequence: TGTGCCCCCTGGGACAGGGGGGGATCTAACACTGAAGCTTTCTTT.

This chain's CDR3 is CSVEVGQGLTDTQYF. The CDR3, as DNA: TGCAGCGTTGAGGTCGGACAGGGCCTCACAGATACGCAGTATTTT. The chain joins TRBV29-1 to TRBJ2-3; 8 nucleotides line up with TRBD1. J was trimmed by 2 bases and V by 3 bases; bases with no gene match: 7. Germline CDR1 reads SQVTM; CDR2 reads ANQGSEA. CDR3 length equals 15 residues.

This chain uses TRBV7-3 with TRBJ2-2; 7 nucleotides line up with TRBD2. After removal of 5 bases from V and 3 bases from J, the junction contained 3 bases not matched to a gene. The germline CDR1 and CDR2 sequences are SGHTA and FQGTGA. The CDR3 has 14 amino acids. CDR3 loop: CASSLRGDTGELFF. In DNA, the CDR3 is TGTGCCAGCAGCCTACGGGGGGACACCGGGGAGCTGTTTTTT.

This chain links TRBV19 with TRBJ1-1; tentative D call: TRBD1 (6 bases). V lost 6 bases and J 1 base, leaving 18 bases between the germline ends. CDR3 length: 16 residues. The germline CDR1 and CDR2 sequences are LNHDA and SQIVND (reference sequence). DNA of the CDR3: TGTGCCAGTAGAACATTCGATACGACAGGGAACACTGAAGCTTTCTTT. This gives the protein CASRTFDTTGNTEAFF. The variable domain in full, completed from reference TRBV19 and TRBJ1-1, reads DGGITQSPKYLFRKEGQNVTLSCEQNLNHDAMYWYRQDPGQGLRLIYYSQIVNDFQKGDIAEGYSVSREKKESFPLTVTSAQKNPTAFYLCASRTFDTTGNTEAFFGQGTRLTVV.

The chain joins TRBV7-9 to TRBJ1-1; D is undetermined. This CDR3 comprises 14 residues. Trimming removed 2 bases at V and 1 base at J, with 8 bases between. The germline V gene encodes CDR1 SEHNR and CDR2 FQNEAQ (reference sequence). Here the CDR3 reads CASSLFHQNTEAFF. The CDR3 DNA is TGTGCCAGCAGCTTATTCCATCAGAACACTGAAGCTTTCTTT.

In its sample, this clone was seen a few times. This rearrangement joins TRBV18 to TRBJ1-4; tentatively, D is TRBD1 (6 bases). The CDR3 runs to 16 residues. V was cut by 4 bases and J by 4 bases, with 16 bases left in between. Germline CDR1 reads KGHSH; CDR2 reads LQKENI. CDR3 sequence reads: CASSQAGTRDNEKLFF. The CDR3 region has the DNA TGTGCCAGCTCACAAGCCGGGACACGGGATAATGAAAAACTGTTTTTT.

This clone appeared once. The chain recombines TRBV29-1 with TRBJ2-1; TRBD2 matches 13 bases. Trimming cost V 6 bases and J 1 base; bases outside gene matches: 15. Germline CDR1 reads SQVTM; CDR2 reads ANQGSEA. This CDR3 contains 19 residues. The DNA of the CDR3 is TGCAGCGTGGAACCCAAGGGACTAGCGGGAAGTCGGTCCTACAATGAGCAGTTCTTC. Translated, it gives CSVEPKGLAGSRSYNEQFF.

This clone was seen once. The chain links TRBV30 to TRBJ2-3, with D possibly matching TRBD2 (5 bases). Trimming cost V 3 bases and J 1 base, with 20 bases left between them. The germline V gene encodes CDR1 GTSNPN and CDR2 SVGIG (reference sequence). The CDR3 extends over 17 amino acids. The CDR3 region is CAWRYSRSGSGTDTQYF. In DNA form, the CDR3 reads TGTGCCTGGAGATATTCCCGCAGCGGCTCTGGCACAGATACGCAGTATTTT. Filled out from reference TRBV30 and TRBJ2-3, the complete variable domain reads SQTIHQWPATLVQPVGSPLSLECTVEGTSNPNLYWYRQAAGRGLQLLFYSVGIGQISSEVPQNLSASRPQDRQFILSSKKLLLSDSGFYLCAWRYSRSGSGTDTQYFGPGTRLTVL.

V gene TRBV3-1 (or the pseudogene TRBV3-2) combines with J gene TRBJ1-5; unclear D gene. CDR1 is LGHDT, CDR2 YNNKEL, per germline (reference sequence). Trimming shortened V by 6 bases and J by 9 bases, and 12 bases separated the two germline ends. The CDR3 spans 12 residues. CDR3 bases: TGTGCCAGCAGTCGAAAAGGCGGGCCCCAGCATTTT. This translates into CASSRKGGPQHF.

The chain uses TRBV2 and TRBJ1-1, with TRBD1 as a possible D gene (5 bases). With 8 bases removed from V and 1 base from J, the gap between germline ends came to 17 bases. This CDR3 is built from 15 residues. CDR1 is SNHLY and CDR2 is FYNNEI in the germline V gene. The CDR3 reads CASHHETVGNTEAFF. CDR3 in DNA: TGTGCCAGCCACCACGAGACAGTTGGGAACACTGAAGCTTTCTTT.

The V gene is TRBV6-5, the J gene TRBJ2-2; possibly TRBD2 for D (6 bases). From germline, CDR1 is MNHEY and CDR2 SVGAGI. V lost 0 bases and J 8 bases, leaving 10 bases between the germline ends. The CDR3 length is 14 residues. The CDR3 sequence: CASSYSAGRGELFF. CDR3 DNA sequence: TGTGCCAGCAGTTACTCGGCGGGAAGGGGGGAGCTGTTTTTT.

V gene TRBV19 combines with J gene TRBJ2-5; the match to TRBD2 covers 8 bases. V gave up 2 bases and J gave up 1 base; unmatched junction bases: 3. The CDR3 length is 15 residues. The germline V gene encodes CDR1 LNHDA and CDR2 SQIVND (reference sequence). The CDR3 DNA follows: TGTGCCAGTAGTATACTAGCGGGCCTCCAAGAGACCCAGTACTTC. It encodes CASSILAGLQETQYF.

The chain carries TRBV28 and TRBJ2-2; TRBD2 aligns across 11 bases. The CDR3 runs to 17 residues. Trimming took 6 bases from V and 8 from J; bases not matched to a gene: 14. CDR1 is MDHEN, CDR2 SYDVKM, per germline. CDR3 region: CASRPLTSSGRSGELFF. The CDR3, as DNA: TGTGCCAGCAGACCTCTAACCTCTAGCGGGAGGTCTGGGGAGCTGTTTTTT.

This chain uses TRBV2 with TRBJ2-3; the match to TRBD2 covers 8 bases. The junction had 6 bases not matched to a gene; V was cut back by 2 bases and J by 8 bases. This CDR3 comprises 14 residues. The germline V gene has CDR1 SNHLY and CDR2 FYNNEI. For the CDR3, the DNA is TGTGCCAGCAGTGAAATCGGGCTAGCGGGTACGCAGTATTTT. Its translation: CASSEIGLAGTQYF.

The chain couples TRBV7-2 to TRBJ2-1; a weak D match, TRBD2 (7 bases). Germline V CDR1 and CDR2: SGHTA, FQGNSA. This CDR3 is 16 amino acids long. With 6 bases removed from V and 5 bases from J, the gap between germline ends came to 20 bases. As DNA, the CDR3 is TGTGCCAGCAGTCGAAGAGGGGGAGGGCCTGACAATGAGCAGTTCTTC. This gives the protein CASSRRGGGPDNEQFF.

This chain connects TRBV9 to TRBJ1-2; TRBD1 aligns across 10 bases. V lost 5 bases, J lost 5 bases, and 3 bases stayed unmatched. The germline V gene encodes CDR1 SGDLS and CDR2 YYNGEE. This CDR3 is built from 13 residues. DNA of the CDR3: TGTGCCAGCAGGGGGGACAGGGGTTATGGCTACACCTTC. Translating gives CASRGDRGYGYTF. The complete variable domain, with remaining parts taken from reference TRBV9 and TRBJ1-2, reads DSGVTQTPKHLITATGQRVTLRCSPRSGDLSVYWYQQSLDQGLQFLIQYYNGEERAKGNILERFSAQQFPDLHSELNLSSLELGDSALYFCASRGDRGYGYTFGSGTRLTVV.

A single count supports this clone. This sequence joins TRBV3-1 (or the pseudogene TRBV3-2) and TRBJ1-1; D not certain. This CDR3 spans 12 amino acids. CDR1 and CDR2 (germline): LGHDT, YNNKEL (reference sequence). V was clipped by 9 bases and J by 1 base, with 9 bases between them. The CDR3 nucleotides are TGTGCCAGTACCCGGTCGAACACTGAAGCTTTCTTT. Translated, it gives CASTRSNTEAFF.

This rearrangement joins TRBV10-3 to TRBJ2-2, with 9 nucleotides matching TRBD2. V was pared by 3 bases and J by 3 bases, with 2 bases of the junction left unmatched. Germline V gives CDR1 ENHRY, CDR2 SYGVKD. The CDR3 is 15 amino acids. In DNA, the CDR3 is TGTGCCATCAGTGACCGGACTAGCGACACCGGGGAGCTGTTTTTT. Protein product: CAISDRTSDTGELFF.

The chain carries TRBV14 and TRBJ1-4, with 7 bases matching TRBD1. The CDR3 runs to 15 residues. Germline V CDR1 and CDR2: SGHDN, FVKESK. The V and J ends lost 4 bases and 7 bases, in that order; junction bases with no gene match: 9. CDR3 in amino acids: CASSRDSSGVEKLFF. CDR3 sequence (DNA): TGTGCCAGCAGCCGGGACAGTTCCGGGGTTGAAAAACTGTTTTTT.

As DNA, the CDR3 is TGTGCCAGCAGTGAAGTCGCAGGGGTTCAGCCCCAGCATTTT. Translating it yields CASSEVAGVQPQHF. The chain joins TRBV6-1 to TRBJ1-5; maybe TRBD1 (6 bases). The CDR3 consists of 14 residues. The V gene lost 1 base and the J gene lost 6 bases, with 10 bases spanning the gap. Germline V gives CDR1 MNHNS, CDR2 SASEGT.

CDR3 nucleotides: TGCGCCAGCAGCTTGGGCAGACTTGGCGAGACCCAGTACTTC. It is translated as CASSLGRLGETQYF. V and J are TRBV5-1 and TRBJ2-5, with D hard to call. Germline V gene lookup returns CDR1 SGHRS and CDR2 YFSETQ. The CDR3 contains 14 residues. V gave up 0 bases and J gave up 5 bases, with 11 bases separating them.

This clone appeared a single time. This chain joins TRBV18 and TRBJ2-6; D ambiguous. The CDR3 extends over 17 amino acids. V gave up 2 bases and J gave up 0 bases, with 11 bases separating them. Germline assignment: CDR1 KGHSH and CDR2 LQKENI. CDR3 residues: CASSPFLGFSGANVLTF. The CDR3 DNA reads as TGTGCCAGCTCACCATTTCTAGGTTTCTCTGGGGCCAACGTCCTGACTTTC. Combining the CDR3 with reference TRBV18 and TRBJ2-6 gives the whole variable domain NAGVMQNPRHLVRRRGQEARLRCSPMKGHSHVYWYRQLPEEGLKFMVYLQKENIIDESGMPKERFSAEFPKEGPSILRIQQVVRGDSAAYFCASSPFLGFSGANVLTFGAGSRLTVL.